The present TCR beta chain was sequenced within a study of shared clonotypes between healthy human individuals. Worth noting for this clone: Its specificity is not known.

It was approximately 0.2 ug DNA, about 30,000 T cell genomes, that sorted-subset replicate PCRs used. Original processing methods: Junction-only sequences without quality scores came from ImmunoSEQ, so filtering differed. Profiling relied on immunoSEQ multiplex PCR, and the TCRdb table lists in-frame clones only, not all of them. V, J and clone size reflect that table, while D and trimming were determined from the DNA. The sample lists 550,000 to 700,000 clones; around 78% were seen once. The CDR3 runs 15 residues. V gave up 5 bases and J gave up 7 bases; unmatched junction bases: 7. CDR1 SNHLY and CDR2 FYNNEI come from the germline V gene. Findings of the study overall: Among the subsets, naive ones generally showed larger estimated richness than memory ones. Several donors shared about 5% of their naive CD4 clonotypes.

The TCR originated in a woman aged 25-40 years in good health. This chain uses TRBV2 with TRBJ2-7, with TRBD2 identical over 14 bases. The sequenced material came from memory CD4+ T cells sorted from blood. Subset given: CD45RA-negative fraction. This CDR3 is CASSPGLAGVDEQYF. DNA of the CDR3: TGTGCCAGCAGTCCGGGACTAGCGGGAGTTGATGAGCAGTACTTC.